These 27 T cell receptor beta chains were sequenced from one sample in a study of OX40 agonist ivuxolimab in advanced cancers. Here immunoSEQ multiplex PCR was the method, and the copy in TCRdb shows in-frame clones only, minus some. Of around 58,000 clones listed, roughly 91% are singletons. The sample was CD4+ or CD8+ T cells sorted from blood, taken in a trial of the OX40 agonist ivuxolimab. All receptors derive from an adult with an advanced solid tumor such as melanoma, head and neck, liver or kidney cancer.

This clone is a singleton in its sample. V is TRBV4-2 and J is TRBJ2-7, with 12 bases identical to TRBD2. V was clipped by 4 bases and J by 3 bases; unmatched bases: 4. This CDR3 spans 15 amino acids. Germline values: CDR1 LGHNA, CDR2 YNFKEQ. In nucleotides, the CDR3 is TGTGCCAGCAGCCGAGGACTAGCGGGGATCTACGAGCAGTACTTC. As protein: CASSRGLAGIYEQYF.

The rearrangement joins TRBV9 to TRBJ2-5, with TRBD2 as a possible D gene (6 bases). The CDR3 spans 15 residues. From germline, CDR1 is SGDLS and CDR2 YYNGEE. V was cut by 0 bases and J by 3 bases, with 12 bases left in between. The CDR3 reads CASSVAWGLKETQYF. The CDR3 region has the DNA TGTGCCAGCAGCGTAGCTTGGGGACTGAAAGAGACCCAGTACTTC.

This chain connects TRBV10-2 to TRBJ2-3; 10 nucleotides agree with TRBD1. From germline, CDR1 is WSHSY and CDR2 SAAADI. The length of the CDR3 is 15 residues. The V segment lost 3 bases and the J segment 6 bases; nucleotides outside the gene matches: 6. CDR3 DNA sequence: TGCGCCAGCAGTGAACCGGGACAGGGGAGGGATACGCAGTATTTT. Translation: CASSEPGQGRDTQYF.

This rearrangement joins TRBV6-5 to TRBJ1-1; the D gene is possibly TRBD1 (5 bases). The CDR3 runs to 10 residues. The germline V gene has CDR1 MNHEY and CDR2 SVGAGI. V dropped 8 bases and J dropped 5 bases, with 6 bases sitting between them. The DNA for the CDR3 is TGTGCCAGCGGGGGAACTGAAGCTTTCTTT. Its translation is CASGGTEAFF.

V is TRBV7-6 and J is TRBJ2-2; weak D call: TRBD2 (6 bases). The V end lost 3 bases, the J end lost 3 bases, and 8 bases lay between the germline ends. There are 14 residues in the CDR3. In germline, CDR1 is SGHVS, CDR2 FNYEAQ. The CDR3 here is CASSFGTHTGELFF. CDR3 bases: TGTGCCAGCAGCTTCGGGACTCACACCGGGGAGCTGTTTTTT.

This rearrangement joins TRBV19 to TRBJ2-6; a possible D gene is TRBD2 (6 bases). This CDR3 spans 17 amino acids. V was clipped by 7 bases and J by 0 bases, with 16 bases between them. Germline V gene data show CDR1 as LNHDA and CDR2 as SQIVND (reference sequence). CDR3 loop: CASTWRGSSSGANVLTF. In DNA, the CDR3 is TGTGCCAGTACCTGGAGGGGTTCCAGCTCTGGGGCCAACGTCCTGACTTTC.

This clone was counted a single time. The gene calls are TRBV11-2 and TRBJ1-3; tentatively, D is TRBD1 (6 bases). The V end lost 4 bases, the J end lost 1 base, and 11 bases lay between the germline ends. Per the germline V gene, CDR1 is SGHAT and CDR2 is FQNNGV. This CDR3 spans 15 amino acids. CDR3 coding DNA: TGTGCCAGCAGCTCTCTTCAGGGGTCTGGAAACACCATATATTTT. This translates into CASSSLQGSGNTIYF.

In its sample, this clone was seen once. The CDR3 reads CASRRETSYNEQFF. The CDR3 DNA sequence: TGTGCCAGCAGGAGGGAGACCTCCTACAATGAGCAGTTCTTC. The chain uses TRBV5-4 and TRBJ2-1; TRBD2 is a possible D gene (5 bases). The V gene lost 5 bases and the J gene lost 0 bases, with 9 bases spanning the gap. CDR1 and CDR2 (germline): SGHNT, YYREEE (reference sequence). CDR3 length: 14 residues.

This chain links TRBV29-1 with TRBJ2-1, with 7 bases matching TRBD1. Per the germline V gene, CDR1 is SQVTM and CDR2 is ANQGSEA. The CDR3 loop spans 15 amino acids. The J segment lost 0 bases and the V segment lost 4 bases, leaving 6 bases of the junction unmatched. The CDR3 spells CSVGSDRVSYNEQFF. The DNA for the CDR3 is TGCAGCGTTGGGTCCGACAGGGTCTCCTACAATGAGCAGTTCTTC.

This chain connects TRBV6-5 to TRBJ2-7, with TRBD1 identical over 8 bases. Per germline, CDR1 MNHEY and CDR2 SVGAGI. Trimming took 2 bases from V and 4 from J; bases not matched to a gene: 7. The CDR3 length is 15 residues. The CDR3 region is CASSYTTGVGYEQYF. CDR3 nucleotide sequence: TGTGCCAGCAGTTACACGACAGGGGTGGGGTACGAGCAGTACTTC.

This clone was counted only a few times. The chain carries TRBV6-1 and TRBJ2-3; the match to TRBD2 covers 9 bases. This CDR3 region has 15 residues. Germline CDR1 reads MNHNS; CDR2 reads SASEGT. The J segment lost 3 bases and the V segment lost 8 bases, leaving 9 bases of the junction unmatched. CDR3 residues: CASPPSGDGTDTQYF. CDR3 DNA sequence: TGTGCCAGCCCGCCTAGCGGGGATGGAACAGATACGCAGTATTTT.

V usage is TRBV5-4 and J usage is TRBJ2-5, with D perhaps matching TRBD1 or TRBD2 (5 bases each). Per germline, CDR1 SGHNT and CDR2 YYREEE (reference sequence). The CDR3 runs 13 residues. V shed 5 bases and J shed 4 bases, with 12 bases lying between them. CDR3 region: CASRGLATETQYF. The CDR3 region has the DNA TGTGCCAGCAGGGGGCTAGCAACAGAGACCCAGTACTTC. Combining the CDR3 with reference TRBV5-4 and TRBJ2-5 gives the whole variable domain ETGVTQSPTHLIKTRGQQVTLRCSSQSGHNTVSWYQQALGQGPQFIFQYYREEENGRGNFPPRFSGLQFPNYSSELNVNALELDDSALYLCASRGLATETQYFGPGTRLLVL.

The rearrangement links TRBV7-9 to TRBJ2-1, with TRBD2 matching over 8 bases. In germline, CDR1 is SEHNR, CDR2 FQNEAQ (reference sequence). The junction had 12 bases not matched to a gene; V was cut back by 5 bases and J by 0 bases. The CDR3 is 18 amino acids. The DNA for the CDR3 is TGTGCCAGCAGCCCAGGCCTTGGACTAGCAAGCTCCTACAATGAGCAGTTCTTC. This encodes CASSPGLGLASSYNEQFF.

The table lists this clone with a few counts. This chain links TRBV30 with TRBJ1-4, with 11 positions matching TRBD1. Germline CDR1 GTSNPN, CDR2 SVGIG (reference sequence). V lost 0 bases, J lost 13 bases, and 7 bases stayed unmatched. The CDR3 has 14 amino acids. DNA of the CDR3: TGTGCCTGGAGTGTATCCGGACAGGGGGCCTTACTGTTTTTT. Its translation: CAWSVSGQGALLFF.

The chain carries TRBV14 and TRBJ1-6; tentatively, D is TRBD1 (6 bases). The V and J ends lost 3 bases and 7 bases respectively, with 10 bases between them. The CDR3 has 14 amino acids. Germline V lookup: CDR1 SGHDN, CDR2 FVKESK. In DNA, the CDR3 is TGTGCCAGCAGCCAGACAGGTCGGAATTCACCCCTCCACTTT. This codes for CASSQTGRNSPLHF.

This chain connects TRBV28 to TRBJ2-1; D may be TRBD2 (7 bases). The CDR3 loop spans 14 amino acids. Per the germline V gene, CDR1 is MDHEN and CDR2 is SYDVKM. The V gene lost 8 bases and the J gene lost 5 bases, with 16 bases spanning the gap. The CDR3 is CASLEGGAHNEQFF. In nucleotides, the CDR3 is TGTGCCAGCCTCGAGGGGGGGGCCCACAATGAGCAGTTCTTC.

The CDR3 reads CASSRSGASGANVLTF. As DNA, the CDR3 is TGTGCCAGTAGTAGATCAGGAGCCTCTGGGGCCAACGTCCTGACTTTC. V and J are TRBV19 and TRBJ2-6, with D hard to call. Germline lookup yields CDR1 LNHDA and CDR2 SQIVND (reference sequence). The CDR3 is 16 amino acids. V lost 4 bases, J lost 0 bases, and 10 bases lay in between.

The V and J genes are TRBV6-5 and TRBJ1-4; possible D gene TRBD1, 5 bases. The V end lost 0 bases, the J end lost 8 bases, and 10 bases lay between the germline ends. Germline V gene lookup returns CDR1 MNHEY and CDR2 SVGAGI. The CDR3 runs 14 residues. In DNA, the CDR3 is TGTGCCAGCAGTTACTCGGGGGTCGGAGAAAAACTGTTTTTT. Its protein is CASSYSGVGEKLFF.

CDR3 sequence reads: CAIRPGQGDLSGANVLTF. Here the CDR3 DNA reads TGTGCCATCAGACCGGGACAGGGGGACCTCTCTGGGGCCAACGTCCTGACTTTC. The rearrangement uses TRBV10-3 and TRBJ2-6; TRBD1 matches 11 bases. Germline CDR1 reads ENHRY; CDR2 reads SYGVKD. V shed 6 bases, J shed 0 bases, and the junction held 7 bases outside the gene matches. CDR3 length equals 18 residues.

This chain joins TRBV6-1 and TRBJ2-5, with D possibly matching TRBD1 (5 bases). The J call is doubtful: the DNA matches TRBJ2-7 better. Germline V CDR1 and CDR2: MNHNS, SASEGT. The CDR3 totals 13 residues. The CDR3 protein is CASSDQGWGEQYF. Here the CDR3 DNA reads TGTGCCAGCAGTGACCAGGGTTGGGGCGAGCAGTACTTC.

CDR3 sequence reads: CAWSTGQGNNSPLHF. The CDR3 coding sequence is TGTGCCTGGAGCACAGGACAGGGGAATAATTCACCCCTCCACTTT. V usage is TRBV30 and J usage is TRBJ1-6; TRBD1 agrees at 9 bases. Germline CDR1 is GTSNPN and CDR2 is SVGIG (reference sequence). This CDR3 comprises 15 residues. Trimming cost V 3 bases and J 5 bases; bases outside gene matches: 5.

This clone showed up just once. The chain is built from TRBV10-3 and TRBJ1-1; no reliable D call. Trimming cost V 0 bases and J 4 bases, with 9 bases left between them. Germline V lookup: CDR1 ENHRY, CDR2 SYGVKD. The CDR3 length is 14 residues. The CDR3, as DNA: TGTGCCATCAGTGAGTCGCGAGTAATCACTGAAGCTTTCTTT. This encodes CAISESRVITEAFF.

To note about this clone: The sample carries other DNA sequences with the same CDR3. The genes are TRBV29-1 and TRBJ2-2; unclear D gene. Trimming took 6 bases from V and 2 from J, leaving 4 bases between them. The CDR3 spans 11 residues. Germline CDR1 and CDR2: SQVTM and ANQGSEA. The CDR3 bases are TGCAGCGTGGTAAACACCGGGGAGCTGTTTTTT. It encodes CSVVNTGELFF.

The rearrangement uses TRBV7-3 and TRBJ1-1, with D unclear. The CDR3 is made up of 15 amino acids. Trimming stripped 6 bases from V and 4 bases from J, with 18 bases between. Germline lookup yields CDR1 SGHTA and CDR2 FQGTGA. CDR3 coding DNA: TGTGCCAGCAGGCAGTCCAAAGGAGGTGGCACTGAAGCTTTCTTT. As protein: CASRQSKGGGTEAFF.

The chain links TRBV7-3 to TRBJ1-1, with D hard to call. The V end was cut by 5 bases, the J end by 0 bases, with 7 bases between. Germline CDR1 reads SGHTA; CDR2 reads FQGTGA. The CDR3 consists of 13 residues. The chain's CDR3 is CASSSDMNTEAFF. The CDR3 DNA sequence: TGTGCCAGCAGCAGCGACATGAACACTGAAGCTTTCTTT.

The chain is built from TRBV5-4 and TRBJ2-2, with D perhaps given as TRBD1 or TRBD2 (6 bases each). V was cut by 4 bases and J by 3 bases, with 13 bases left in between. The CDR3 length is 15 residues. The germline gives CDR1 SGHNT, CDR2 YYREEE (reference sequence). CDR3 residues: CASSPSGGYTGELFF. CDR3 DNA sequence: TGTGCCAGCAGCCCGTCCGGGGGCTACACCGGGGAGCTGTTTTTT.

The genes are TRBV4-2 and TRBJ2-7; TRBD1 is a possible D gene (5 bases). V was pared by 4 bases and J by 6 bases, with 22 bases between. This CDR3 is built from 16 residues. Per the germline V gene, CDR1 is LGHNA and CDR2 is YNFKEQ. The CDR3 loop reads CASSPVVGLSVGEQYF. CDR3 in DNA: TGTGCCAGCAGCCCAGTGGTGGGGCTTTCAGTTGGCGAGCAGTACTTC.